One sample yielded the 30 T cell receptor beta chains listed below, sequenced in a study of shared clonotypes between healthy human individuals. Sequencing was performed with immunoSEQ multiplex PCR; in TCRdb, only in-frame clones are kept and a portion is missing. The table shows around 500,000 clones, with 76% occurring only once. The sequencing sample was made of PBMCs. The receptor source for this set is a woman between 40 and 50 years old in good health. Some clones in this sample may be carry-over from other donors' samples.

The sample holds a few counts of this clone. The gene calls are TRBV18 and TRBJ1-3; the D is unclear. The CDR3 runs 15 residues. Trimming cost V 4 bases and J 0 bases, with 10 bases left between them. Germline V gene lookup returns CDR1 KGHSH and CDR2 LQKENI. The CDR3 nucleotides are TGTGCCAGCTCACTTGACGGAGGCTCTGGAAACACCATATATTTT. Translated, it gives CASSLDGGSGNTIYF.

The rearrangement links TRBV5-1 to TRBJ2-7; the match to TRBD1 covers 7 bases. This CDR3 is built from 13 residues. The ends lost 4 bases at V and 4 bases at J; junction bases unmatched: 5. The germline V gene has CDR1 SGHRS and CDR2 YFSETQ. CDR3 region: CASSPSTGYEQYF. The CDR3 nucleotides are TGCGCCAGCAGCCCCTCGACAGGGTACGAGCAGTACTTC.

Remarks on this clone: This likely stems from a read error, as it lies one base from a far larger clone. This specimen includes other DNA sequences encoding the same CDR3. The J gene is TRBJ1-4, the V gene TRBV7-2; the match to TRBD1 covers 7 bases. CDR1 is SGHTA, CDR2 FQGNSA, per germline. This CDR3 has 15 amino acids. The trim removed 6 bases at V and 5 bases at J, leaving 9 bases unmatched. In DNA form, the CDR3 reads TGTGCCAGCAGGTTACGCTCAGGGGGGAATGAAAAACTGTTTTTT. It encodes CASRLRSGGNEKLFF.

This rearrangement joins TRBV7-2 to TRBJ2-4; no clear D gene. The germline CDR1 and CDR2 sequences are SGHTA and FQGNSA. V was trimmed by 0 bases and J by 0 bases, leaving 6 bases between them. The CDR3 consists of 15 residues. The CDR3 region has the DNA TGTGCCAGCAGCTTAGCGGCGTTAGCCAAAAACATTCAGTACTTC. Translated, it gives CASSLAALAKNIQYF.

The chain uses TRBV28 and TRBJ2-7, with 13 bases that match TRBD2. The CDR3 consists of 15 residues. CDR1 and CDR2 (germline): MDHEN, SYDVKM. V lost 5 bases and J lost 2; bases outside the gene matches: 3. CDR3 DNA: TGTGCCAGCAGTCCGGGACTAGCGGGACCCTACGAGCAGTACTTC. It specifies CASSPGLAGPYEQYF.

In nucleotides, the CDR3 is TGTGCCAGCAGTTCCTCGGACAGGGGTCTCCAAGAGACCCAGTACTTC. Protein: CASSSSDRGLQETQYF. This sequence joins TRBV28 and TRBJ2-5, with 9 bases matching TRBD1. The CDR3 consists of 16 residues. Trimming took 4 bases from V and 1 from J; bases not matched to a gene: 7. Per the germline V gene, CDR1 is MDHEN and CDR2 is SYDVKM.

This rearrangement joins TRBV18 to TRBJ2-5, with D unresolved. The CDR3 sequence is 15 residues long. CDR1 is KGHSH, CDR2 LQKENI, per germline. V was clipped by 4 bases and J by 0 bases, with 12 bases between them. CDR3 protein: CASSLANGDQETQYF. CDR3 nucleotide sequence: TGTGCCAGCTCACTAGCTAATGGGGACCAAGAGACCCAGTACTTC.

The CDR3 here is CASSLVAGDPHEQYF. The CDR3 DNA sequence: TGTGCCAGCAGTTTGGTAGCGGGAGATCCCCACGAGCAGTACTTC. The chain uses TRBV27 and TRBJ2-7; 9 bases are shared with TRBD2. There are 15 residues in the CDR3. CDR1 is MNHEY, CDR2 SMNVEV, per germline (reference sequence). With V trimmed by 3 bases and J by 5 bases, 8 bases remained unmatched.

This chain links TRBV4-2 with TRBJ2-2, with unresolved D. Germline loops: CDR1 LGHNA, CDR2 YNFKEQ. The ends were cut back, 0 bases at V and 3 bases at J, with 5 bases in the middle. The CDR3 length is 14 residues. The CDR3 sequence is CASSQETYTGELFF. In DNA, the CDR3 is TGTGCCAGCAGCCAAGAGACTTACACCGGGGAGCTGTTTTTT.

With regard to this clone: This clone may be a read error of a much larger clone one base away. The sample contains more than one DNA sequence encoding this CDR3. This chain connects TRBV25-1 to TRBJ2-7; TRBD2 might be the D (7 bases). The CDR3 consists of 15 residues. Germline V gene sequence: CDR1 MGHDK, CDR2 SYGVNS. The CDR3 loop is CASSELRGRFYEQYF. As DNA, the CDR3 is TGCGCCAGCAGTGAATTGCGGGGGCGCTTCTACGAGCAGTACTTC.

This clone has more than one count but fewer than ten. This chain joins TRBV5-1 and TRBJ2-1; 11 bases are shared with TRBD2. V lost 3 bases and J lost 8; bases outside the gene matches: 13. Germline lookup yields CDR1 SGHRS and CDR2 YFSETQ. The length of the CDR3 is 17 residues. The CDR3 spells CASSSMGLAEIIHEQFF. The CDR3 region has the DNA TGCGCCAGCAGCTCAATGGGACTAGCGGAAATCATCCATGAGCAGTTCTTC.

This rearrangement joins TRBV9 to TRBJ2-2, with 13 bases identical to TRBD2. Germline V gene sequence: CDR1 SGDLS, CDR2 YYNGEE. With 3 bases clipped from V and 5 bases from J, the junction kept 10 bases outside the gene matches. The CDR3 loop spans 18 amino acids. The CDR3 is CASSAELAGGPFTGELFF. CDR3 bases: TGTGCCAGCAGCGCGGAACTAGCGGGAGGGCCATTTACCGGGGAGCTGTTTTTT.

The chain links TRBV7-2 to TRBJ2-3, with 9 bases that match TRBD2. J was trimmed by 3 bases and V by 1 base; bases with no gene match: 8. The CDR3 sequence is 17 residues long. The V gene's germline CDR1 is SGHTA and CDR2 FQGNSA. The CDR3 coding sequence is TGTGCCAGCAGCTTAGTCTCTGCGGGAGGGCCAACAGATACGCAGTATTTT. Translated, it gives CASSLVSAGGPTDTQYF.

The rearrangement joins TRBV27 to TRBJ2-5; TRBD1 matches at 7 bases. Germline V gene data show CDR1 as MNHEY and CDR2 as SMNVEV (reference sequence). J was trimmed by 5 bases and V by 1 base; bases with no gene match: 10. The CDR3 sequence is 16 residues long. CDR3 in DNA: TGTGCCAGCAGTTTATTGATAGGGGGCATTGGGGAGACCCAGTACTTC. Its protein product is CASSLLIGGIGETQYF.

The chain uses TRBV4-3 and TRBJ2-3; 13 positions match TRBD2. Trimming at V came to 4 bases and at J to 7 bases, leaving 8 bases not matched to a gene. The CDR3 has 16 residues. CDR1 is LGHNA and CDR2 is YSLEER in the germline V gene. CDR3 region: CASSPGLAGEGYTQYF. CDR3 nucleotide sequence: TGCGCCAGCAGCCCCGGACTAGCGGGAGAGGGGTATACGCAGTATTTT.

This clone was seen a single time. The chain combines TRBV15 with TRBJ1-4, with 9 bases fitting TRBD1. This CDR3 contains 16 residues. CDR1 is LNHNV and CDR2 is YYDKDF in the germline V gene (reference sequence). V dropped 4 bases and J dropped 8; count of bases not matched to a gene: 11. Here the CDR3 DNA reads TGTGCCACCAGCAACACTACCGGGACAGGGCGCGAAAAACTGTTTTTT. It translates to CATSNTTGTGREKLFF.

J is TRBJ1-4 and V is TRBV16; weak D call: TRBD1 (5 bases). This CDR3 has 15 residues. With 8 bases removed from V and 5 bases from J, the gap between germline ends came to 18 bases. Germline V gives CDR1 KGHSY, CDR2 FQNENV. CDR3: CASRTEGQPNEKLFF. The CDR3 DNA follows: TGTGCCAGCCGCACGGAGGGGCAGCCGAATGAAAAACTGTTTTTT.

This clone has a handful of counts. The chain links TRBV28 to TRBJ2-7, with 7 positions matching TRBD1. V trimming: 6 bases; J trimming: 5 bases; junction bases outside the gene matches: 13. This CDR3 is built from 15 residues. The germline V gene encodes CDR1 MDHEN and CDR2 SYDVKM. CDR3 in amino acids: CASSPVDRDRNEQYF. The CDR3 DNA is TGTGCCAGCAGCCCCGTAGACAGGGACCGGAACGAGCAGTACTTC.

Only a few counts were recorded for this clone. J is TRBJ1-5 and V is TRBV10-3, with no clear D. The CDR3 is made up of 14 amino acids. In germline, CDR1 is ENHRY, CDR2 SYGVKD. Trimming removed 0 bases at V and 3 bases at J, with 6 bases between. The CDR3 protein is CAISESNANQPQHF. The CDR3 DNA follows: TGTGCCATCAGTGAGTCCAACGCCAATCAGCCCCAGCATTTT.

This clone was observed at least ten times. The chain carries TRBV4-3 and TRBJ2-3; D uncertain. The CDR3 has 13 amino acids. Trimming took 1 base from V and 6 from J, leaving 8 bases between them. Germline CDR1 and CDR2: LGHNA and YSLEER. The CDR3 nucleotides are TGCGCCAGCAGCCAAGTTCTTCTGGATACGCAGTATTTT. It encodes CASSQVLLDTQYF.

About this clone itself: The same CDR3 arises from other DNA sequences in this sample as well. The rearrangement links TRBV6-6 to TRBJ1-3; no reliable D call. The CDR3 loop spans 13 amino acids. Germline assignment: CDR1 MNHNY and CDR2 SVGAGI (reference sequence). Trimming left V 0 bases short and J 3 bases short, with 3 bases between. CDR3 sequence reads: CASSYSIGNTIYF. The CDR3 coding sequence is TGTGCCAGCAGTTACTCGATTGGAAACACCATATATTTT.

The chain recombines TRBV7-2 with TRBJ1-6, with 8 bases identical to TRBD1. The germline V gene encodes CDR1 SGHTA and CDR2 FQGNSA. The V gene end was trimmed by 4 bases and the J gene end by 7 bases; junction bases not matched to a gene: 3. This CDR3 is 14 amino acids long. As DNA, the CDR3 is TGTGCCAGCAGCTCCAGGGGGCTGAATTCACCCCTCCACTTT. It encodes CASSSRGLNSPLHF.

The V and J genes are TRBV7-2 and TRBJ1-5; D is perhaps TRBD1 (5 bases). CDR1 and CDR2 (germline): SGHTA, FQGNSA. V lost 2 bases and J lost 10, with 18 bases in between. This CDR3 has 15 amino acids. CDR3 sequence reads: CASSLTAGRLKPQHF. Here the CDR3 DNA reads TGTGCCAGCAGCTTAACGGCAGGGAGGTTGAAACCCCAGCATTTT.

V usage is TRBV29-1 and J usage is TRBJ2-5; possible D gene TRBD1, 6 bases. V lost 4 bases to trimming and J lost 1 base, with 13 bases between them. This CDR3 contains 14 residues. Germline assignment: CDR1 SQVTM and CDR2 ANQGSEA. This chain's CDR3 is CSVAPTGSQETQYF. As DNA, the CDR3 is TGCAGCGTTGCCCCGACAGGCTCCCAAGAGACCCAGTACTTC.

This clone was recorded only once. This chain joins TRBV2 and TRBJ2-7; TRBD2 matches 10 bases. Looked up from germline, CDR1 is SNHLY and CDR2 is FYNNEI. J lost 2 bases, V lost 5 bases, and 6 bases had no gene match. This CDR3 comprises 15 residues. CDR3 in amino acids: CASSPRTSGAYEQYF. CDR3 nucleotides: TGTGCCAGCAGTCCCCGGACTAGCGGAGCCTACGAGCAGTACTTC.

This clone was seen a handful of times. This rearrangement joins TRBV19 to TRBJ2-2; perhaps TRBD1 as D (6 bases). Germline V lookup: CDR1 LNHDA, CDR2 SQIVND (reference sequence). The length of the CDR3 is 16 residues. V shed 2 bases and J shed 1 base, with 11 bases lying between them. CDR3 DNA: TGTGCCAGTAGTATAATGAGAGGGGGGAACACCGGGGAGCTGTTTTTT. Amino acids: CASSIMRGGNTGELFF.

The CDR3 DNA reads as TGTGCCAGCAGTCCCGATTCGGGGCCGTTGGGCACCGGGGAGCTGTTTTTT. The encoded protein is CASSPDSGPLGTGELFF. V gene TRBV6-7 combines with J gene TRBJ2-2; D is perhaps TRBD1 or TRBD2 (5 bases each). Being an ORF, TRBV6-7 has a function that is uncertain. Trimming shortened V by 5 bases and J by 4 bases, and 20 bases separated the two germline ends. CDR3 length: 17 residues.

The chain combines TRBV9 with TRBJ2-1; D not resolved. CDR1 is SGDLS and CDR2 is YYNGEE in the germline V gene. The CDR3 is made up of 15 amino acids. V was cut by 0 bases and J by 0 bases, with 7 bases left in between. In nucleotides, the CDR3 is TGTGCCAGCAGCGTAGGCTCTAGCTCCTACAATGAGCAGTTCTTC. It yields the protein CASSVGSSSYNEQFF.

V is TRBV10-3 and J is TRBJ1-1; D remains unclear. Germline values: CDR1 ENHRY, CDR2 SYGVKD. The CDR3 covers 12 residues. Deletions cut 7 bases from V and 1 base from J, with 7 bases between. DNA of the CDR3: TGTGCCATCACTTCGGGGAACACTGAAGCTTTCTTT. This sequence encodes CAITSGNTEAFF.

The rearrangement uses TRBV9 and TRBJ2-2, with 8 bases aligning to TRBD2. Germline CDR1 is SGDLS and CDR2 is YYNGEE. The CDR3 spans 16 residues. Trimming removed 3 bases from V and 9 bases from J; junction bases left unmatched: 13. Written as DNA, the CDR3 is TGTGCCAGCAGCGACCACGGGGGCAGCGGGAGTCGGGAGCTGTTTTTT. It yields the protein CASSDHGGSGSRELFF.